This entry lists 25 T cell receptor beta chains sequenced from one sample in a study of blood T cell repertoires in COVID-19. TCRdb's table, derived via immunoSEQ multiplex PCR, lists solely in-frame clones and lacks some. The sample gives about 370,000 clones, roughly nine tenths of which show up once; around 3% is in the top ten. The sample consisted of peripheral blood. The receptor source for this set is a woman younger than 45 with COVID-19, enrolled during active disease.

This chain links TRBV19 with TRBJ1-5; no clear D. This CDR3 spans 18 amino acids. V dropped 6 bases and J dropped 1 base, with 22 bases sitting between them. Germline loops: CDR1 LNHDA, CDR2 SQIVND (reference sequence). In nucleotides, the CDR3 is TGTGCCAGTAGCACTCAGCTAACGGGAGTTCTAAGCAATCAGCCCCAGCATTTT. Its translation is CASSTQLTGVLSNQPQHF.

V usage is TRBV6-5 and J usage is TRBJ1-2, with 8 nucleotides matching TRBD1. V was clipped by 7 bases and J by 4 bases; unmatched bases: 8. The length of the CDR3 is 14 residues. Per the germline V gene, CDR1 is MNHEY and CDR2 is SVGAGI. CDR3 in amino acids: CASTLAGGAYGYTF. CDR3 in DNA: TGTGCCAGCACCTTGGCAGGGGGCGCCTATGGCTACACCTTC.

The chain links TRBV7-2 to TRBJ2-3, with D hard to call. Germline V gene lookup returns CDR1 SGHTA and CDR2 FQGNSA. The CDR3 is 16 residues long. V gave up 1 base and J gave up 0 bases, with 11 bases separating them. CDR3 loop: CASSLGATASTDTQYF. The DNA of the CDR3 is TGTGCCAGCAGCTTAGGTGCTACCGCTAGCACAGATACGCAGTATTTT. Full variable domain (remainder filled in from reference TRBV7-2 and TRBJ2-3): GAGVSQSPSNKVTEKGKDVELRCDPISGHTALYWYRQSLGQGLEFLIYFQGNSAPDKSGLPSDRFSAERTGGSVSTLTIQRTQQEDSAVYLCASSLGATASTDTQYFGPGTRLTVL.

DNA for the CDR3: TGCGCCAGCAGCCCCCGGAGAAGTAGCGCCTACAATGAGCAGTTCTTC. Translation: CASSPRRSSAYNEQFF. The chain uses TRBV5-1 and TRBJ2-1; perhaps TRBD2 as D (5 bases). The V end lost 4 bases, the J end lost 2 bases, and 16 bases lay between the germline ends. The CDR3 runs to 16 residues. Per the germline V gene, CDR1 is SGHRS and CDR2 is YFSETQ.

The chain employs TRBV19 and TRBJ2-4; D not certain. Germline CDR1 is LNHDA and CDR2 is SQIVND (reference sequence). The V end lost 1 base, the J end lost 4 bases, and 11 bases lay between the germline ends. The CDR3 runs to 15 residues. This CDR3 reads CASSIAGGSKNIQYF. Here the CDR3 DNA reads TGTGCCAGTAGTATAGCGGGTGGCAGTAAAAACATTCAGTACTTC.

For the CDR3, the DNA is TGTGCCAGCAGCCTTGACCGGGACAGGGGTTTAGATACGCAGTATTTT. Residues: CASSLDRDRGLDTQYF. The genes are TRBV4-2 and TRBJ2-3; 10 nucleotides match TRBD1. Germline assignment: CDR1 LGHNA and CDR2 YNFKEQ. With V trimmed by 4 bases and J by 5 bases, 9 bases remained unmatched. This CDR3 is 16 amino acids long.

With regard to this clone: Its ends do not fully match the called genes, so a read error is possible. The chain uses TRBV7-7 and TRBJ2-5; 9 bases agree with TRBD1. This CDR3 has 17 amino acids. Germline CDR1 SSHAT, CDR2 FNYEAQ (reference sequence). The CDR3 DNA reads as TGTGCTAGCAGCTCCCTCCCACAGGGGGCAATCGGAGAGACCCAGTACTTC. It yields the protein CASSSLPQGAIGETQYF.

The J gene is TRBJ1-2, the V gene TRBV20-1, with a weak D call TRBD1 (6 bases). This CDR3 is built from 12 residues. Germline V gene data show CDR1 as DFQATT and CDR2 as SNEGSKA (reference sequence). Trimming removed 3 bases at V and 6 bases at J, with 11 bases between. CDR3 sequence: CSASSGVHGYTF. The CDR3 nucleotides read TGCAGTGCTAGTTCAGGGGTTCATGGCTACACCTTC.

This sequence joins TRBV27 and TRBJ1-5; 8 bases are a match to TRBD1. The CDR3 sequence is 14 residues long. The V gene end was trimmed by 6 bases and the J gene end by 8 bases; junction bases not matched to a gene: 9. Looked up from germline, CDR1 is MNHEY and CDR2 is SMNVEV (reference sequence). This chain's CDR3 is CASRGQGPEEPQHF. CDR3 coding DNA: TGTGCCAGCAGAGGACAGGGCCCTGAGGAGCCCCAGCATTTT.

V and J are TRBV25-1 and TRBJ2-2; TRBD2 matches 14 bases. The ends lost 3 bases at V and 6 bases at J; junction bases unmatched: 3. The CDR3 runs to 16 residues. CDR1 and CDR2 (germline): MGHDK, SYGVNS. CDR3 loop: CASSEGGLAGAGELFF. The CDR3 DNA is TGTGCCAGCAGTGAGGGGGGACTAGCGGGAGCCGGGGAGCTGTTTTTT.

The V gene is TRBV6-4, the J gene TRBJ2-5, with 8 bases identical to TRBD1. Germline V gene lookup returns CDR1 MRHNA and CDR2 SNTAGT. After removal of 5 bases from V and 4 bases from J, the junction contained 9 bases not matched to a gene. This CDR3 has 15 residues. The CDR3 region is CASSRRIGQGETQYF. The CDR3 coding sequence is TGTGCCAGCAGTCGACGAATCGGACAGGGAGAGACCCAGTACTTC.

The genes are TRBV6-2 or TRBV6-3 and TRBJ2-2; D is undetermined. The germline V gene has CDR1 MNHEY and CDR2 SVGEGT. The CDR3 has 15 residues. The V gene lost 5 bases and the J gene lost 0 bases, with 10 bases spanning the gap. In DNA, the CDR3 is TGTGCCAGCAGTCCCGTACTACCGAACACCGGGGAGCTGTTTTTT. This translates into CASSPVLPNTGELFF.

This clone was recorded once. This sequence joins TRBV4-3 and TRBJ1-4; possibly TRBD1 for D (5 bases). The CDR3 runs 16 residues. The germline V and J ends were trimmed by 0 bases and 5 bases, with 13 bases remaining between them. Germline V gene sequence: CDR1 LGHNA, CDR2 YSLEER. The CDR3 DNA sequence: TGCGCCAGCAGCCAAGATGGTGGGGCCCTAAATGAAAAACTGTTTTTT. This codes for CASSQDGGALNEKLFF.

This rearrangement joins TRBV29-1 to TRBJ1-1; possible D gene TRBD1, 5 bases. Germline V gives CDR1 SQVTM, CDR2 ANQGSEA. V was clipped by 6 bases and J by 4 bases, with 12 bases between them. CDR3 size: 12 residues. The CDR3 loop is CSVRRDSTEAFF. The CDR3 nucleotides read TGCAGCGTGCGCAGGGATAGCACTGAAGCTTTCTTT.

The rearrangement links TRBV7-6 to TRBJ2-3, with D maybe TRBD2 (5 bases). Per the germline V gene, CDR1 is SGHVS and CDR2 is FNYEAQ. This CDR3 comprises 15 residues. V was shortened by 5 bases and J by 4 bases, with 16 bases between the two germline ends. The CDR3 is CASSTAGLGPDTQYF. The CDR3 nucleotides are TGTGCCAGCAGCACAGCCGGACTCGGCCCAGATACGCAGTATTTT.

This sequence joins TRBV28 and TRBJ1-2, with 8 bases identical to TRBD1. Trimming took 8 bases from V and 2 from J; bases not matched to a gene: 19. The CDR3 has 18 amino acids. In germline, CDR1 is MDHEN, CDR2 SYDVKM. CDR3 in amino acids: CASSFPAGGFMGNYGYTF. The CDR3 region has the DNA TGTGCCAGCTCATTCCCTGCAGGGGGCTTCATGGGGAACTATGGCTACACCTTC.

The J gene is TRBJ1-2, the V gene TRBV2; a weak D match, TRBD1 (6 bases). CDR1 and CDR2 (germline): SNHLY, FYNNEI. V lost 4 bases and J 0 bases, leaving 15 bases between the germline ends. The CDR3 covers 16 residues. This CDR3 reads CASSGRQELANYGYTF. The CDR3 DNA sequence: TGTGCCAGCAGTGGGCGACAGGAGTTAGCTAACTATGGCTACACCTTC.

V usage is TRBV5-6 and J usage is TRBJ2-3, with 7 bases fitting TRBD2. V lost 5 bases to trimming and J lost 0 bases; unmatched junction nucleotides: 9. CDR1 is SGHDT, CDR2 YYEEEE, per germline. The CDR3 is 16 residues long. Written as DNA, the CDR3 is TGTGCCAGCAGTCCGGTGCGGGGGAGTAGCACAGATACGCAGTATTTT. Its protein is CASSPVRGSSTDTQYF.

This chain connects TRBV5-1 to TRBJ2-5; maybe TRBD1 (6 bases). Germline V gene sequence: CDR1 SGHRS, CDR2 YFSETQ. The ends were cut back, 0 bases at V and 4 bases at J, with 16 bases in the middle. CDR3 length: 16 amino acids. CDR3 sequence (DNA): TGCGCCAGCAGCTTGGCCTCGTCTGGCAGGGGAGAGACCCAGTACTTC. Translating gives CASSLASSGRGETQYF.

The V gene is TRBV3-1 (or the pseudogene TRBV3-2), the J gene TRBJ2-7; 9 bases are shared with TRBD2. Per the germline V gene, CDR1 is LGHDT and CDR2 is YNNKEL (reference sequence). The V gene end was trimmed by 6 bases and the J gene end by 0 bases; junction bases not matched to a gene: 6. The CDR3 extends over 15 amino acids. CDR3 loop: CASRLSGGGSYEQYF. DNA for the CDR3: TGTGCCAGCAGACTTAGCGGGGGAGGCTCCTACGAGCAGTACTTC.

Here the CDR3 DNA reads TGTGCCAGCAGCTTAGGCTTGCGGGAGTTTGGCAATGAGCAGTTCTTC. Translating it yields CASSLGLREFGNEQFF. The genes are TRBV13 and TRBJ2-1, with TRBD2 matching over 7 bases. The V segment lost 0 bases and the J segment 6 bases; nucleotides outside the gene matches: 8. The CDR3 has 16 amino acids. CDR1 and CDR2 (germline): PRHDT, FYEKMQ (reference sequence).

The CDR3 nucleotides read TGTGCCAGCAGCCTCCGACAGGGGGGAGGCTACACCTTC. Translation gives CASSLRQGGGYTF. The chain recombines TRBV7-9 with TRBJ1-2; 9 nucleotides line up with TRBD1. This CDR3 region has 13 residues. Trimming cost V 5 bases and J 8 bases; bases outside gene matches: 6. The germline V gene encodes CDR1 SEHNR and CDR2 FQNEAQ (reference sequence).

The J gene is TRBJ1-1, the V gene TRBV28, with 8 bases aligning to TRBD1. The V gene's germline CDR1 is MDHEN and CDR2 SYDVKM. The CDR3 is made up of 15 amino acids. The J segment lost 0 bases and the V segment lost 2 bases, leaving 2 bases of the junction unmatched. The CDR3 sequence is CASSLPDRVNTEAFF. The DNA for the CDR3 is TGTGCCAGCAGTTTACCGGACAGGGTGAACACTGAAGCTTTCTTT.

The rearrangement joins TRBV2 to TRBJ2-7, with D possibly being TRBD1 (6 bases). This CDR3 contains 14 residues. Germline V gene sequence: CDR1 SNHLY, CDR2 FYNNEI. V was cut by 6 bases and J by 1 base, with 13 bases left in between. CDR3 nucleotides: TGTGCCAGCAGGGGACAATTGGGTTCCTACGAGCAGTACTTC. The encoded protein is CASRGQLGSYEQYF.

The chain uses TRBV4-3 and TRBJ1-6, with D unclear. Trimming pared 0 bases from V and 6 bases from J, leaving 15 bases between. The CDR3 is made up of 17 amino acids. CDR1 is LGHNA and CDR2 is YSLEER in the germline V gene. CDR3 region: CASSQEILYLPNSPLHF. The CDR3 nucleotides are TGCGCCAGCAGCCAAGAAATTTTGTATCTCCCTAATTCACCCCTCCACTTT.